These 7 T cell receptor beta chains were sequenced from one sample in a study of graft-versus-host responses after intestinal transplantation. These receptors have no known antigen. Method: immunoSEQ multiplex PCR; TCRdb's copy keeps in-frame clones and lacks some. The data show around 99,000 clones, approximately 94% seen once. This material consisted of unstimulated CD8+ T cells sorted from spleen or lymph node cells, taken before intestinal transplant. The receptors stem from a human donor who received an intestinal transplant.

The V gene is TRBV30, the J gene TRBJ2-7, with a tentative D call TRBD2 (6 bases). Germline CDR1 GTSNPN, CDR2 SVGIG (reference sequence). This CDR3 has 14 amino acids. Trimming left V 8 bases short and J 3 bases short, with 20 bases between. DNA of the CDR3: TGTGCCCTTGAACCGGGACTCGTCGTCTACGAGCAGTACTTC. Amino acid sequence: CALEPGLVVYEQYF.

In its sample, this clone was seen once. This rearrangement joins TRBV30 to TRBJ1-6; tentative D call: TRBD1 (5 bases). Trimming removed 8 bases from V and 5 bases from J, with 13 bases in between. The CDR3 is 13 residues long. Germline-derived CDR1 and CDR2 are GTSNPN and SVGIG (reference sequence). The CDR3 is CATSTDNNSPLHF. The CDR3 nucleotides read TGTGCCACGTCGACGGACAATAATTCACCCCTCCACTTT.

The gene calls are TRBV25-1 and TRBJ1-5; D call uncertain. Germline assignment: CDR1 MGHDK and CDR2 SYGVNS. The CDR3 runs to 14 residues. Deletions cut 5 bases from V and 0 bases from J, with 8 bases between. DNA of the CDR3: TGTGCCAGCAGTCCCGGTCATAGCAATCAGCCCCAGCATTTT. Its translation: CASSPGHSNQPQHF.

This chain links TRBV29-1 with TRBJ1-2; D not resolved. The germline V and J ends were trimmed by 1 base and 4 bases, with 10 bases remaining between them. The CDR3 consists of 13 residues. Germline-derived CDR1 and CDR2 are SQVTM and ANQGSEA. CDR3: CSVEGAPLYGYTF. The CDR3 region has the DNA TGCAGCGTTGAAGGGGCTCCCCTCTATGGCTACACCTTC.

This sequence joins TRBV6-4 and TRBJ2-3, with TRBD2 matching over 11 bases. This CDR3 spans 15 amino acids. The V segment lost 6 bases and the J segment 0 bases; nucleotides outside the gene matches: 2. Germline V gene lookup returns CDR1 MRHNA and CDR2 SNTAGT. The CDR3 DNA follows: TGTGCCAGCAGGCGACTAGCGGGGAGCACAGATACGCAGTATTTT. Translating it yields CASRRLAGSTDTQYF.

The CDR3: CASSPWVGGNTEAFF. CDR3 DNA: TGTGCCAGCAGCCCCTGGGTAGGGGGCAACACTGAAGCTTTCTTT. The chain combines TRBV6-5 with TRBJ1-1; 7 nucleotides agree with TRBD1. CDR1 and CDR2 (germline): MNHEY, SVGAGI. V lost 6 bases and J lost 2; bases outside the gene matches: 9. CDR3 length: 15 amino acids.

The V gene is TRBV28, the J gene TRBJ2-2; TRBD1 matches 9 bases. V lost 5 bases, J lost 6 bases, and 4 bases stayed unmatched. The CDR3 has 14 amino acids. Germline loops: CDR1 MDHEN, CDR2 SYDVKM. CDR3: CASSQDRGAGELFF. CDR3 bases: TGTGCCAGCAGTCAGGACAGGGGAGCCGGGGAGCTGTTTTTT.